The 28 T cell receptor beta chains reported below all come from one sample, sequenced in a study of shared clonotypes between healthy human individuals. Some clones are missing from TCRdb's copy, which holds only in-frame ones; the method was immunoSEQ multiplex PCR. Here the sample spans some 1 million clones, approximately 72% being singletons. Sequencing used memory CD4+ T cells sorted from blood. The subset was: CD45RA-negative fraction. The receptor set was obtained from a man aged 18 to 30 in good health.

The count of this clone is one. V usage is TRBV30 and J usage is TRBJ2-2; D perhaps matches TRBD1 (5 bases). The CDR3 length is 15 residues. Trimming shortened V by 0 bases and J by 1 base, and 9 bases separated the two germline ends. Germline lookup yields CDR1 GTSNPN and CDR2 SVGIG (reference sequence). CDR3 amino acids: CAWSVARVNTGELFF. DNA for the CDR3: TGTGCCTGGAGTGTTGCCAGGGTGAACACCGGGGAGCTGTTTTTT.

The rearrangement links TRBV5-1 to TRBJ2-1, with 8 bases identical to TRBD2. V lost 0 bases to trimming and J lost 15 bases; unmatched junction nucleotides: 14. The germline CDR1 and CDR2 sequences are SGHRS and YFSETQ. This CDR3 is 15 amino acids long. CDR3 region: CASSLDSSSGSGRFF. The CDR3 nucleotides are TGCGCCAGCAGCTTGGACAGTTCAAGCGGGAGTGGTAGGTTCTTC.

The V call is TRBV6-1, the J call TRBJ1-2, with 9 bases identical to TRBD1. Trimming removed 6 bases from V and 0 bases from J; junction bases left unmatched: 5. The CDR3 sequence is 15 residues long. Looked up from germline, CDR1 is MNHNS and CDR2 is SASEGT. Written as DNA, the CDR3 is TGTGCCAGCAGAGCACAGGGGGCCCCTAACTATGGCTACACCTTC. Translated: CASRAQGAPNYGYTF.

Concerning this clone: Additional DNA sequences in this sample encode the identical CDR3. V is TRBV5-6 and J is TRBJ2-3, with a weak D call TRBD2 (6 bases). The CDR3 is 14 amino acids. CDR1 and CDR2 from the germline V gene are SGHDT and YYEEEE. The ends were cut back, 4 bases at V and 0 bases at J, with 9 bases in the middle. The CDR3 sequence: CASSLGTSTDTQYF. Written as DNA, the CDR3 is TGTGCCAGCAGCCTAGGGACTAGCACAGATACGCAGTATTTT. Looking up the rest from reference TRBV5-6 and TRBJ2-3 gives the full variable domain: DAGVTQSPTHLIKTRGQQVTLRCSPKSGHDTVSWYQQALGQGPQFIFQYYEEEERQRGNFPDRFSGHQFPNYSSELNVNALLLGDSALYLCASSLGTSTDTQYFGPGTRLTVL.

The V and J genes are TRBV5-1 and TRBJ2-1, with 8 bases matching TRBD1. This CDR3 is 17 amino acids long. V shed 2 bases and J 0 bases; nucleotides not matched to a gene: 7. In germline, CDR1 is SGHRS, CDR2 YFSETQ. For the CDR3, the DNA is TGCGCCAGCAGCTTACTCGAAGGGACAGGCTCCTACAATGAGCAGTTCTTC. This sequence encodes CASSLLEGTGSYNEQFF.

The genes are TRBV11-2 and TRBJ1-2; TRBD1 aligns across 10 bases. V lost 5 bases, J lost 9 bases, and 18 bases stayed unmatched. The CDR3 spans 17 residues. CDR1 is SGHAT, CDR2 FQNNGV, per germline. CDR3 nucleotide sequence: TGTGCCAGCAGCCCCACGGAGACAGGGGGCGGCCTCGGGCGCTACACCTTC. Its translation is CASSPTETGGGLGRYTF.

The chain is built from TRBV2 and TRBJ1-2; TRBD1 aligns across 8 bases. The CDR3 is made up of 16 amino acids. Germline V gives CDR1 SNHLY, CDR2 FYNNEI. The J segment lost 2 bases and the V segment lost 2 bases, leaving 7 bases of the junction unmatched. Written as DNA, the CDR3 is TGTGCCAGCAGTGAAACAGGGGGAAGTATGAACTATGGCTACACCTTC. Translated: CASSETGGSMNYGYTF.

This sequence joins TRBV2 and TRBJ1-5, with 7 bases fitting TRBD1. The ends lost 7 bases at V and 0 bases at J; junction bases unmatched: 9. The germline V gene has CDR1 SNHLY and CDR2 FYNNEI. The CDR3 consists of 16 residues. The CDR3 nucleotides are TGTGCCAGCATGGGAAGGAACAGGGGTAGCAATCAGCCCCAGCATTTT. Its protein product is CASMGRNRGSNQPQHF.

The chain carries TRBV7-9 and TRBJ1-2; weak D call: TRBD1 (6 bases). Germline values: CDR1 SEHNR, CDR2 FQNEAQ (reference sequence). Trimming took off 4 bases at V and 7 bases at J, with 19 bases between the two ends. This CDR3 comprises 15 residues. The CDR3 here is CASSSTGLRAGGYTF. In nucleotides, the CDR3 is TGTGCCAGCAGCTCTACAGGGTTGAGGGCCGGTGGCTACACCTTC. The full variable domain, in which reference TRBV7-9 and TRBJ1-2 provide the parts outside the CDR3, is DTGVSQNPRHKITKRGQNVTFRCDPISEHNRLYWYRQTLGQGPEFLTYFQNEAQLEKSRLLSDRFSAERPKGSFSTLEIQRTEQGDSAMYLCASSSTGLRAGGYTFGSGTRLTVV.

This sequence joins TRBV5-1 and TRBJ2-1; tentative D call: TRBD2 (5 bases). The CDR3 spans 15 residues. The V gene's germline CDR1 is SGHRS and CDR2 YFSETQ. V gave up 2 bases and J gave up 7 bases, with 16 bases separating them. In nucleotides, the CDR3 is TGCGCCAGCAGCTTTCTGAGCGGTCCCTCAAATGAGCAGTTCTTC. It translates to CASSFLSGPSNEQFF.

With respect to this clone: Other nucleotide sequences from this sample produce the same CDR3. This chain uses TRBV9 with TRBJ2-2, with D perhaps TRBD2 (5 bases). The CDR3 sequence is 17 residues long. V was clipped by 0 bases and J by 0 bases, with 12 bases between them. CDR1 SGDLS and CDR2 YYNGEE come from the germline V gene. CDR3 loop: CASSVVGSGSNTGELFF. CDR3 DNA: TGTGCCAGCAGCGTAGTAGGAAGCGGCTCGAACACCGGGGAGCTGTTTTTT.

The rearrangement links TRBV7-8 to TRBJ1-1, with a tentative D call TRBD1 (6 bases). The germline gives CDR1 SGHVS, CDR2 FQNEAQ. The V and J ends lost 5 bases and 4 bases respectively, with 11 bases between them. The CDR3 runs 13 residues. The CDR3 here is CASSQQGPTEAFF. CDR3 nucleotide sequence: TGTGCCAGCAGCCAACAGGGTCCCACTGAAGCTTTCTTT.

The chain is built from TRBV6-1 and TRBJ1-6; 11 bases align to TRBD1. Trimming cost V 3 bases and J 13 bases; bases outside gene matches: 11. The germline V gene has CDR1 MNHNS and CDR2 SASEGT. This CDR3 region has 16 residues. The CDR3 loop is CASSDTVGTGGSPLHF. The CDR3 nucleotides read TGTGCCAGCAGTGACACAGTGGGGACAGGGGGTTCTCCCCTCCACTTT.

The CDR3: CASSIDFAGYSNQPQHF. Here the CDR3 DNA reads TGTGCCAGTAGTATAGATTTTGCAGGGTATAGCAATCAGCCCCAGCATTTT. The chain uses TRBV19 and TRBJ1-5, with D possibly being TRBD1 (5 bases). This CDR3 comprises 17 residues. CDR1 LNHDA and CDR2 SQIVND come from the germline V gene (reference sequence). Trimming removed 0 bases at V and 0 bases at J, with 12 bases between.

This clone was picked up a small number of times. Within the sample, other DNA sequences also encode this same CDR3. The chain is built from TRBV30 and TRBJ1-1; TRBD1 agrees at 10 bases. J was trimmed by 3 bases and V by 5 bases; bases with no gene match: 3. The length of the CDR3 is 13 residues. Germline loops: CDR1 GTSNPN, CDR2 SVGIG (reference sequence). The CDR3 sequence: CAWSTGGYTEAFF. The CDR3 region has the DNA TGTGCCTGGTCGACAGGGGGCTACACTGAAGCTTTCTTT.

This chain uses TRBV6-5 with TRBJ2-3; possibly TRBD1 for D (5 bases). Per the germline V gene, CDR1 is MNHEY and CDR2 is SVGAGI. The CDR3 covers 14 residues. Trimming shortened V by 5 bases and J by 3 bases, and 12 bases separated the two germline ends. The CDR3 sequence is CASSRRAWTDTQYF. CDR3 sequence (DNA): TGTGCCAGCAGTCGCAGGGCGTGGACAGATACGCAGTATTTT.

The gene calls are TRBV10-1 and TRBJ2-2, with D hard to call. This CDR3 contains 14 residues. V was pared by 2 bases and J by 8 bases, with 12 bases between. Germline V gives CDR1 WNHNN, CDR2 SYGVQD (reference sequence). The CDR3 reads CASSEETRVGELFF. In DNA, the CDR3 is TGCGCCAGCAGTGAGGAAACTCGGGTTGGGGAGCTGTTTTTT.

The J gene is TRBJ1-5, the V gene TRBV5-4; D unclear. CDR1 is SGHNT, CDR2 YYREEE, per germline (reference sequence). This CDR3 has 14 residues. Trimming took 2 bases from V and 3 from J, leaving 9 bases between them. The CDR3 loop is CASSFGQHNQPQHF. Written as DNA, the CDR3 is TGTGCCAGCAGCTTTGGGCAGCACAATCAGCCCCAGCATTTT.

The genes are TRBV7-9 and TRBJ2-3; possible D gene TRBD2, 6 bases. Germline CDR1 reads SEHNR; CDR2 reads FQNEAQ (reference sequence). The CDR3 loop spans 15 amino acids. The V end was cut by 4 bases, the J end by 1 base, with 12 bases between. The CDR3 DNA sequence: TGTGCCAGCAGCTATCCTAGCGCACGCACAGATACGCAGTATTTT. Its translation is CASSYPSARTDTQYF.

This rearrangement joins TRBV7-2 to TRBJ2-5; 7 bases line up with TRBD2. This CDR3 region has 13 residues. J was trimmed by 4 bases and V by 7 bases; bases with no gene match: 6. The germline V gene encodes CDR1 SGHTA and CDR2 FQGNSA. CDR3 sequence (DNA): TGTGCCAGCACTTGGACTAGGGGAGAGACCCAGTACTTC. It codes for CASTWTRGETQYF. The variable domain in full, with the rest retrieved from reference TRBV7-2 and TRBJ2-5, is GAGVSQSPSNKVTEKGKDVELRCDPISGHTALYWYRQSLGQGLEFLIYFQGNSAPDKSGLPSDRFSAERTGGSVSTLTIQRTQQEDSAVYLCASTWTRGETQYFGPGTRLLVL.

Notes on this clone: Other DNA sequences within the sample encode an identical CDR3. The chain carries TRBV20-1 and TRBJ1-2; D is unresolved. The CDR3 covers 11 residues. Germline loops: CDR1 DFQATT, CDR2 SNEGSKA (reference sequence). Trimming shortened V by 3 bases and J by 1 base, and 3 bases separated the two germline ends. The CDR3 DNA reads TGCAGTGCTAGGATTAACTATGGCTACACCTTC. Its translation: CSARINYGYTF.

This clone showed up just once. The CDR3 region is CSVGLGTGYGYTF. The CDR3 DNA sequence: TGCAGCGTTGGTTTGGGGACAGGCTATGGCTACACCTTC. V usage is TRBV29-1 and J usage is TRBJ1-2; 8 bases agree with TRBD1. After removal of 4 bases from V and 4 bases from J, the junction contained 5 bases not matched to a gene. CDR1 is SQVTM and CDR2 is ANQGSEA in the germline V gene. The CDR3 sequence is 13 residues long.

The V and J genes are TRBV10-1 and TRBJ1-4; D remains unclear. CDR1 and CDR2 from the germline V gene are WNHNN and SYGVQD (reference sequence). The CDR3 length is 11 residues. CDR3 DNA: TGCATTAAGGCAACTAATGAAAAACTGTTTTTT. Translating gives CIKATNEKLFF.

The CDR3 sequence: CASSLQGRGFEQYF. The CDR3, as DNA: TGCGCCAGCAGCTTACAGGGGCGCGGGTTCGAGCAGTACTTC. The chain combines TRBV5-1 with TRBJ2-7; 7 bases are shared with TRBD1. Trimming at V came to 2 bases and at J to 6 bases, leaving 8 bases not matched to a gene. Germline V gene lookup returns CDR1 SGHRS and CDR2 YFSETQ. This CDR3 is built from 14 residues. Supplemented by reference TRBV5-1 and TRBJ2-7, the full variable domain reads KAGVTQTPRYLIKTRGQQVTLSCSPISGHRSVSWYQQTPGQGLQFLFEYFSETQRNKGNFPGRFSGRQFSNSRSEMNVSTLELGDSALYLCASSLQGRGFEQYFGPGTRLTVT.

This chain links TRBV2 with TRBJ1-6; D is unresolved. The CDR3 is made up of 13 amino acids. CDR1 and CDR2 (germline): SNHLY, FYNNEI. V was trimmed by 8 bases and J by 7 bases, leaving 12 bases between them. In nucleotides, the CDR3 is TGTGCCAGCCCCCCTTCGGTAAATTCACCCCTCCACTTT. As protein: CASPPSVNSPLHF. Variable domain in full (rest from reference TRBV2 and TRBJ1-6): EPEVTQTPSHQVTQMGQEVILRCVPISNHLYFYWYRQILGQKVEFLVSFYNNEISEKSEIFDDQFSVERPDGSNFTLKIRSTKLEDSAMYFCASPPSVNSPLHFGNGTRLTVT.

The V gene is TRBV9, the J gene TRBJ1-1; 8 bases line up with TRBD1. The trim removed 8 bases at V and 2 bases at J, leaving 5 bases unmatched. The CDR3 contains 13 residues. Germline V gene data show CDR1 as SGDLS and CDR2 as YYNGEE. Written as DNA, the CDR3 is TGTGCCAGGAACACAGGGGGAAACACTGAAGCTTTCTTT. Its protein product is CARNTGGNTEAFF.

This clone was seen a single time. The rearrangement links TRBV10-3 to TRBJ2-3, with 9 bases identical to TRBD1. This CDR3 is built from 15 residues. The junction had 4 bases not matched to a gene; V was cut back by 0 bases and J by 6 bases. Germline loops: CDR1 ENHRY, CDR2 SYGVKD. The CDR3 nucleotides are TGTGCCATCAGTGAGTCTGACAGGGGGTCGGATACGCAGTATTTT. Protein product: CAISESDRGSDTQYF.

CDR3 nucleotide sequence: TGTGCCAGTAGTGCCTCCTGGGATGGCAAGCAGTATTTT. This translates into CASSASWDGKQYF. This chain links TRBV19 with TRBJ2-3; no reliable D call. The CDR3 contains 13 residues. CDR1 and CDR2 from the germline V gene are LNHDA and SQIVND (reference sequence). Trimming removed 5 bases at V and 11 bases at J, with 17 bases between.